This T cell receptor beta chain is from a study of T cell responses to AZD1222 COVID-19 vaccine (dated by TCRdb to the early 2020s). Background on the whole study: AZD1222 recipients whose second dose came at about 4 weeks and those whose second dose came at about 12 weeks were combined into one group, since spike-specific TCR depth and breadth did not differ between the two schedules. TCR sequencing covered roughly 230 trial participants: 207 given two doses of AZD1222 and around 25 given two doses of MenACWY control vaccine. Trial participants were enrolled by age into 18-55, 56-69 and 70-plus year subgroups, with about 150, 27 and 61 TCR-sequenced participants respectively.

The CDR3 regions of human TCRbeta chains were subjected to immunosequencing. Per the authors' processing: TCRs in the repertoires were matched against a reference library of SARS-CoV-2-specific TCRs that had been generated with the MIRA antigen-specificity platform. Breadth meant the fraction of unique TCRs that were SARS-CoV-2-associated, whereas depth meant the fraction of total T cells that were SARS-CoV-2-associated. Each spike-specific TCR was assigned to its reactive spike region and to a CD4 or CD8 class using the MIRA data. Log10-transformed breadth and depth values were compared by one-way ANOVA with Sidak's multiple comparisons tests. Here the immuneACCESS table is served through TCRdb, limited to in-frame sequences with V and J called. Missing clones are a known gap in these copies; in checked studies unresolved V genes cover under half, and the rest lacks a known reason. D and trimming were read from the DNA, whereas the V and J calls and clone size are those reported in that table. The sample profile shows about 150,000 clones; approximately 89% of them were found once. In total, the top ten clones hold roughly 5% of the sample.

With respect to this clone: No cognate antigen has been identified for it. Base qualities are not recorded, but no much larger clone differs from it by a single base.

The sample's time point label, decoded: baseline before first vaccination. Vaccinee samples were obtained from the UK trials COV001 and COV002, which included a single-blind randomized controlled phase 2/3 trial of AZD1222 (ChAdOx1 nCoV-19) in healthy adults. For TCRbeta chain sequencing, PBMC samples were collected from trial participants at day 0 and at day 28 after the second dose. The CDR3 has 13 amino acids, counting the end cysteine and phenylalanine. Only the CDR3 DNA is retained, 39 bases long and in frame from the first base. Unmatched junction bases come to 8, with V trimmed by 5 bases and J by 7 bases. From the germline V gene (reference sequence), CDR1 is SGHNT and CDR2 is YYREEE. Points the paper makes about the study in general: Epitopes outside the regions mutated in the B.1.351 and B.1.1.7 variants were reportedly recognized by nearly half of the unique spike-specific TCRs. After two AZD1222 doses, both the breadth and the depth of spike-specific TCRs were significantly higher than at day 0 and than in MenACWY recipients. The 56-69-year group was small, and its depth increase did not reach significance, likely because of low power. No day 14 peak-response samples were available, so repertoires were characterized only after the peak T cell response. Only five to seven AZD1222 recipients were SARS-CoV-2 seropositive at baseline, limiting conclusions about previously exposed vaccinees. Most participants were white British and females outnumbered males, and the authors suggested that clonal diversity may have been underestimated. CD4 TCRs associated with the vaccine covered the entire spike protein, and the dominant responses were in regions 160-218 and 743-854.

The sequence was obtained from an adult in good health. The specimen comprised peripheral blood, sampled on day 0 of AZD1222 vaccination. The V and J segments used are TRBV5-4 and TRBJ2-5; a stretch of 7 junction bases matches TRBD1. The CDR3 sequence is CASRTGEWGTQYF. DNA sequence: TGTGCCAGCAGAACAGGGGAATGGGGGACCCAGTACTTC.